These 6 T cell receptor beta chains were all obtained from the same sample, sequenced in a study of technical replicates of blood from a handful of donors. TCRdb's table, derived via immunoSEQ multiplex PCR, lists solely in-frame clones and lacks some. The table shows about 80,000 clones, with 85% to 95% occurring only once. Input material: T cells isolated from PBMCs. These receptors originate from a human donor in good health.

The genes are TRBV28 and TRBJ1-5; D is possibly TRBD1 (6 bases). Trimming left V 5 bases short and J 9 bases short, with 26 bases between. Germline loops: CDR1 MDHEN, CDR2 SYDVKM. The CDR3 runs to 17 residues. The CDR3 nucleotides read TGTGCCAGCAGTCTAGGGGGGGCAGGGGAAAGGTCTGCGCCCCAGCATTTT. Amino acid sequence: CASSLGGAGERSAPQHF.

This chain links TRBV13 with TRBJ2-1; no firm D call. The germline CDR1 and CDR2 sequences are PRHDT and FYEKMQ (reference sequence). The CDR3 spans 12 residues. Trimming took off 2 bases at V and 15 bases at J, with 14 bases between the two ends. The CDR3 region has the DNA TGTGCCAGCAGCTTATCCCCCCGAGTGTTGTTCTTC. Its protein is CASSLSPRVLFF.

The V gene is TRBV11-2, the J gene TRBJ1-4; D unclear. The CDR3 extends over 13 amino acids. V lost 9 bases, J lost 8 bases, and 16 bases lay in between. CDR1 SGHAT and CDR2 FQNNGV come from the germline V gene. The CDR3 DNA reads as TGTGCCAGTACTCTCGGGGAAAGAGAAAAACTGTTTTTT. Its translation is CASTLGEREKLFF.

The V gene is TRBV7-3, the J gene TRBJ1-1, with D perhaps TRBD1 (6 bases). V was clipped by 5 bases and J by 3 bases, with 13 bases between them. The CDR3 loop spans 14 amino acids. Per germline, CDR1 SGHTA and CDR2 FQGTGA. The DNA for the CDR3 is TGTGCCAGCAGCCTACAGGGTTATGACACTGAAGCTTTCTTT. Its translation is CASSLQGYDTEAFF.

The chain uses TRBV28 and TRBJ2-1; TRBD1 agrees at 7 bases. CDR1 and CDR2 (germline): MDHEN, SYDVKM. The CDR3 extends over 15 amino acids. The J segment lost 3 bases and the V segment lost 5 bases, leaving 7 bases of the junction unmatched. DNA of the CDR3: TGTGCCAGCAGTCCCGACAGGGAAGTCTACAATGAGCAGTTCTTC. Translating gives CASSPDREVYNEQFF.

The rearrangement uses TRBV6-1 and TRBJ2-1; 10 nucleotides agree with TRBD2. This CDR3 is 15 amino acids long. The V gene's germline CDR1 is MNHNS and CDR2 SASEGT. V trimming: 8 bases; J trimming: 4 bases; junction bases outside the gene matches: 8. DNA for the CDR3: TGTGCCAGCTCCGGAACTAGCGGGGAATACAATGAGCAGTTCTTC. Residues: CASSGTSGEYNEQFF.